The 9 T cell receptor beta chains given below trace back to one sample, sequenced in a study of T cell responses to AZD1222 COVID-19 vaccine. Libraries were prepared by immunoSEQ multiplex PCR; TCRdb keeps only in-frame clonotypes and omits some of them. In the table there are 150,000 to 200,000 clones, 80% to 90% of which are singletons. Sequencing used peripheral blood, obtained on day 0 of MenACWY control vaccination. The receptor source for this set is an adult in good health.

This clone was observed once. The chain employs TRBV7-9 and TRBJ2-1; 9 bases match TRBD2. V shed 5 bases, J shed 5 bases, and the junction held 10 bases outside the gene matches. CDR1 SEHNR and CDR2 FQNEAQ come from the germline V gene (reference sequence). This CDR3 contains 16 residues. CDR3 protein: CASSQSETSGDNEQFF. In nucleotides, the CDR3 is TGTGCCAGCAGCCAATCGGAGACTAGCGGAGACAATGAGCAGTTCTTC.

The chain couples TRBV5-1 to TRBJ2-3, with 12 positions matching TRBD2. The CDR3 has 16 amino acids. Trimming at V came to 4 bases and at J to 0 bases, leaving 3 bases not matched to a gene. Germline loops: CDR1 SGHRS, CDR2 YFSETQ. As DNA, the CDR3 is TGCGCCAGCAGCAGGGGGACTAGCGGGAGCACAGATACGCAGTATTTT. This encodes CASSRGTSGSTDTQYF. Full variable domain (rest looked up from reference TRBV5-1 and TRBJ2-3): KAGVTQTPRYLIKTRGQQVTLSCSPISGHRSVSWYQQTPGQGLQFLFEYFSETQRNKGNFPGRFSGRQFSNSRSEMNVSTLELGDSALYLCASSRGTSGSTDTQYFGPGTRLTVL.

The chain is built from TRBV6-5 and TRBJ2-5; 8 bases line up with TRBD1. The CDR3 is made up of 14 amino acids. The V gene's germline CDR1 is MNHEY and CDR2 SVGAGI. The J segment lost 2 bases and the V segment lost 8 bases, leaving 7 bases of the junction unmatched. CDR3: CASLTQGAQETQYF. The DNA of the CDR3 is TGTGCCAGCCTAACCCAGGGGGCTCAAGAGACCCAGTACTTC.

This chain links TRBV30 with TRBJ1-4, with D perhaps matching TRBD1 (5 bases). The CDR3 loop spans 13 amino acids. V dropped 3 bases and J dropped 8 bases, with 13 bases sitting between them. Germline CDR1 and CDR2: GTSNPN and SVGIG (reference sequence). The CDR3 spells CAWSDSYREKLFF. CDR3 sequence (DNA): TGTGCCTGGAGCGACAGCTACCGGGAAAAACTGTTTTTT.

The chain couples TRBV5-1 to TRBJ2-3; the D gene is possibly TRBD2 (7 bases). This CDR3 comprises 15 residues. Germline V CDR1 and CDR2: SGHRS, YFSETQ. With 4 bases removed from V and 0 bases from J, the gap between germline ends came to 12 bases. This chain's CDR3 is CASSVAGASTDTQYF. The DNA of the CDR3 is TGCGCCAGCAGCGTTGCGGGGGCTAGCACAGATACGCAGTATTTT.

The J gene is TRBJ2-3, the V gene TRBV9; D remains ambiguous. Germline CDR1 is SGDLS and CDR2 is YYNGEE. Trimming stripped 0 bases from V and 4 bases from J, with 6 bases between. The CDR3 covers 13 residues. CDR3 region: CASSVAVPDTQYF. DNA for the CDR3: TGTGCCAGCAGCGTAGCTGTGCCAGATACGCAGTATTTT.

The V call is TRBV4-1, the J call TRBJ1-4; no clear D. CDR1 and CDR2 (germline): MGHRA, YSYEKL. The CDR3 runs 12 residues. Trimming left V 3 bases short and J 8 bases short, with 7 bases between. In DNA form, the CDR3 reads TGCGCCAGCAGCCACCCGTACGAAAAACTGTTTTTT. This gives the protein CASSHPYEKLFF.

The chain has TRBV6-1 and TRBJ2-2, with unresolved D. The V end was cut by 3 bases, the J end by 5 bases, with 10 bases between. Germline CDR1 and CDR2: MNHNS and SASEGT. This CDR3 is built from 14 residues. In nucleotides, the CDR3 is TGTGCCAGCAGTGATTTGGGGATTACCGGGGAGCTGTTTTTT. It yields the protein CASSDLGITGELFF.

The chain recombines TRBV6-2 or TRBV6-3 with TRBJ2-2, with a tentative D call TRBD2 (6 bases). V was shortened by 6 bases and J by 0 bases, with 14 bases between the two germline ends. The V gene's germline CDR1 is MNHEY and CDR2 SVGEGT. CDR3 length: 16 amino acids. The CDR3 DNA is TGTGCCAGCAGCCTTTCCCGGGGGTCGAACACCGGGGAGCTGTTTTTT. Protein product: CASSLSRGSNTGELFF.